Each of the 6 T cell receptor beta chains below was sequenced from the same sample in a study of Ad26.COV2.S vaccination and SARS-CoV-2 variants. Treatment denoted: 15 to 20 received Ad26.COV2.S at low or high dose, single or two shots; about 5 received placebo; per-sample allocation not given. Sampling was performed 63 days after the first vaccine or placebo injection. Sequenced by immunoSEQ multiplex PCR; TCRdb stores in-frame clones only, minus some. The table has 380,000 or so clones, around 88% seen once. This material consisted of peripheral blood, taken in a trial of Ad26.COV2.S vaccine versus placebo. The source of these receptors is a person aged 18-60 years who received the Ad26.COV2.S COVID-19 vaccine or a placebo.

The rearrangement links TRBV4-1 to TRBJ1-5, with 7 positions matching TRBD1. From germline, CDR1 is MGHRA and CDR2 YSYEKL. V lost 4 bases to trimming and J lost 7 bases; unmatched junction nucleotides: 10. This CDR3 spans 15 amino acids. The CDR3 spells CASSLFSGGGQPQHF. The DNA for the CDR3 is TGCGCCAGCAGCCTATTCTCAGGGGGAGGACAGCCCCAGCATTTT.

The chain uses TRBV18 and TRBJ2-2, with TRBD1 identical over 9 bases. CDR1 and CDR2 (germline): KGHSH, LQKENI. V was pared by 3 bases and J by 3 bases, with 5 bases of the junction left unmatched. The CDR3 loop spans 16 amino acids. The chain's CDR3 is CASSPFGDRDTGELFF. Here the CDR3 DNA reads TGTGCCAGCTCACCTTTTGGGGACAGGGACACCGGGGAGCTGTTTTTT. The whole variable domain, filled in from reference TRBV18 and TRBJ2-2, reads NAGVMQNPRHLVRRRGQEARLRCSPMKGHSHVYWYRQLPEEGLKFMVYLQKENIIDESGMPKERFSAEFPKEGPSILRIQQVVRGDSAAYFCASSPFGDRDTGELFFGEGSRLTVL.

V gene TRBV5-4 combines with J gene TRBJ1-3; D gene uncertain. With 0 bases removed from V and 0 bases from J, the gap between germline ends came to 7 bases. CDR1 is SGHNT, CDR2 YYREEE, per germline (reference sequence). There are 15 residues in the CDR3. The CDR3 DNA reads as TGTGCCAGCAGCTTGGACGGCAACTCTGGAAACACCATATATTTT. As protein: CASSLDGNSGNTIYF. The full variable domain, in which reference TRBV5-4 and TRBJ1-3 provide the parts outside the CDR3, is ETGVTQSPTHLIKTRGQQVTLRCSSQSGHNTVSWYQQALGQGPQFIFQYYREEENGRGNFPPRFSGLQFPNYSSELNVNALELDDSALYLCASSLDGNSGNTIYFGEGSWLTVV.

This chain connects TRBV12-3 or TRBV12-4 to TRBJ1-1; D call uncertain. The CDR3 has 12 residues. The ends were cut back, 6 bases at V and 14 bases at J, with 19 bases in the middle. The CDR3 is CASSIGPDRSFF. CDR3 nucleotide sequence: TGTGCCAGCAGCATCGGACCGGACCGTAGCTTCTTT.

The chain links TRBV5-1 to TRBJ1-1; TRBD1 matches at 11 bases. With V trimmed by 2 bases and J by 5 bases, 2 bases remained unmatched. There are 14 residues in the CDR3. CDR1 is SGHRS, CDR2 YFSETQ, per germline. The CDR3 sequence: CASSFGQGATEAFF. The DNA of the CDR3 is TGCGCCAGCAGCTTCGGACAGGGGGCGACTGAAGCTTTCTTT.

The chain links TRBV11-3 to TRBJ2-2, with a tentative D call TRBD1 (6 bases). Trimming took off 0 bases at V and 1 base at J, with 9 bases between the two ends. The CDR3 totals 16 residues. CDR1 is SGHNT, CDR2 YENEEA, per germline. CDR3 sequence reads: CASSLDPTGNTGELFF. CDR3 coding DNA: TGTGCCAGCAGCTTAGATCCGACAGGGAACACCGGGGAGCTGTTTTTT.